This entry lists 8 T cell receptor beta chains sequenced from one sample in a study of blood T cell repertoires in COVID-19. Data came from immunoSEQ multiplex PCR; TCRdb stores just in-frame clones and leaves some out. The table shows 190,000 or so clones, with around 90% occurring only once. The source material was PBMCs or T cells enriched from blood (not recorded which). The origin of the receptors is a man aged 18 to 30 with acute COVID-19.

This chain uses TRBV28 with TRBJ2-7; 11 positions agree with TRBD1. This CDR3 region has 14 residues. Germline V gene sequence: CDR1 MDHEN, CDR2 SYDVKM. Trimming removed 7 bases from V and 5 bases from J; junction bases left unmatched: 7. Here the CDR3 DNA reads TGTGCCAGCACCCCTCGGACAGGGGGCCACGAGCAGTACTTC. It yields the protein CASTPRTGGHEQYF.

The chain has TRBV13 and TRBJ2-2, with 11 bases lining up with TRBD2. The CDR3 runs to 16 residues. CDR1 is PRHDT and CDR2 is FYEKMQ in the germline V gene (reference sequence). V lost 6 bases and J lost 5; bases outside the gene matches: 8. The CDR3 coding sequence is TGTGCCAGCAGTGCCGGGACTAGCGGAAGAACCGGGGAGCTGTTTTTT. As protein: CASSAGTSGRTGELFF.

This clone has only one observation. Other nucleotide sequences in the sample specify the same CDR3. V and J are TRBV9 and TRBJ2-2; 8 bases fit TRBD1. V lost 2 bases, J lost 4 bases, and 4 bases stayed unmatched. The germline V gene has CDR1 SGDLS and CDR2 YYNGEE. This CDR3 is 15 amino acids long. CDR3 in amino acids: CASSVSGGRTGELFF. The CDR3 DNA reads as TGTGCCAGCAGCGTCTCAGGGGGCCGCACCGGGGAGCTGTTTTTT.

The chain combines TRBV6-6 with TRBJ2-3, with D possibly being TRBD2 (5 bases). V lost 6 bases, J lost 2 bases, and 9 bases lay in between. The CDR3 loop spans 13 amino acids. From germline, CDR1 is MNHNY and CDR2 SVGAGI (reference sequence). The CDR3 loop reads CASRERLTDTQYF. The CDR3, as DNA: TGTGCCAGCAGAGAGCGGCTCACAGATACGCAGTATTTT.

V is TRBV20-1 and J is TRBJ2-3, with D unresolved. The CDR3 covers 11 residues. Trimming pared 4 bases from V and 5 bases from J, leaving 7 bases between. Germline loops: CDR1 DFQATT, CDR2 SNEGSKA (reference sequence). The CDR3 coding sequence is TGCAGTGCTAAGCGTGTAGATACGCAGTATTTT. Its protein is CSAKRVDTQYF.

Here the CDR3 DNA reads TGTGCCACCAGCCGGACTAGCGGTTCCTACGAGCAGTACTTC. It specifies CATSRTSGSYEQYF. V usage is TRBV15 and J usage is TRBJ2-7, with 10 bases identical to TRBD2. The length of the CDR3 is 14 residues. The junction had 2 bases not matched to a gene; V was cut back by 5 bases and J by 1 base. The V gene's germline CDR1 is LNHNV and CDR2 YYDKDF (reference sequence). The variable domain in full, completed from reference TRBV15 and TRBJ2-7, reads DAMVIQNPRYQVTQFGKPVTLSCSQTLNHNVMYWYQQKSSQAPKLLFHYYDKDFNNEADTPDNFQSRRPNTSFCFLDIRSPGLGDTAMYLCATSRTSGSYEQYFGPGTRLTVT.

The J gene is TRBJ1-1, the V gene TRBV2; possible D gene TRBD1, 5 bases. Germline CDR1 reads SNHLY; CDR2 reads FYNNEI. This CDR3 region has 11 residues. Deletions cut 6 bases from V and 9 bases from J, with 11 bases between. As DNA, the CDR3 is TGTGCCAGCAGCCGTACAGGTCAAGCTTTCTTT. Protein sequence: CASSRTGQAFF.

The CDR3 DNA follows: TGCGCCAGCAGTGAATCGTCCAATGAGCAGTTCTTC. Translating gives CASSESSNEQFF. The chain has TRBV10-2 and TRBJ2-1; D gene uncertain. Trimming removed 3 bases from V and 6 bases from J, with 6 bases in between. The CDR3 consists of 12 residues. Germline lookup yields CDR1 WSHSY and CDR2 SAAADI.